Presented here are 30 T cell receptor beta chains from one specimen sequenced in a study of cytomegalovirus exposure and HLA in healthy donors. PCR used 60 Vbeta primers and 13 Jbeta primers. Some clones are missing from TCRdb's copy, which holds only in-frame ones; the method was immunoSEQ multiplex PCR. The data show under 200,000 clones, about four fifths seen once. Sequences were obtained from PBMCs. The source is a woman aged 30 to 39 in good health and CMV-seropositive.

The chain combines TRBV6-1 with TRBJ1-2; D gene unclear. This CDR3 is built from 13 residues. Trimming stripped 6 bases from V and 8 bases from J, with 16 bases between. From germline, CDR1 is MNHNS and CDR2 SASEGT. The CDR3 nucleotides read TGTGCCAGCAGCGGGGAAGGGCGCTTCGGCTACACCTTC. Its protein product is CASSGEGRFGYTF.

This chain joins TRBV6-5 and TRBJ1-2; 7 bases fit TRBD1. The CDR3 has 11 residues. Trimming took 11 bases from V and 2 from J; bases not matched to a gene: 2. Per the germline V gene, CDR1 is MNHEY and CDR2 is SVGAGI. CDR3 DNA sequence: TGTGCCGCAGGGGGGAACTATGGCTACACCTTC. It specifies CAAGGNYGYTF.

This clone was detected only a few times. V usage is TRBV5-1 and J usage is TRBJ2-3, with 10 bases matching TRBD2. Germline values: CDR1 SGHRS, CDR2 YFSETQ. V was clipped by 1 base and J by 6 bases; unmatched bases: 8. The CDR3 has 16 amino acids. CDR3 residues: CASSLLSGGTMDTQYF. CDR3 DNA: TGCGCCAGCAGCTTGCTTAGCGGGGGGACTATGGATACGCAGTATTTT.

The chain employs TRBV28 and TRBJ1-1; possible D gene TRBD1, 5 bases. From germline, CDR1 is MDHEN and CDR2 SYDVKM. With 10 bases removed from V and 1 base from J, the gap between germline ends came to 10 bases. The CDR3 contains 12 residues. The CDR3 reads CATRGGNTEAFF. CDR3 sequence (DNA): TGTGCCACCCGCGGGGGGAACACTGAAGCTTTCTTT.

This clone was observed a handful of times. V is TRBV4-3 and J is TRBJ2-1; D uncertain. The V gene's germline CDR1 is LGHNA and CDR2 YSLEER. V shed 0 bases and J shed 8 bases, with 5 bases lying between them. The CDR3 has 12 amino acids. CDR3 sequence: CASSQDSDEQFF. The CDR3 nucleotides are TGCGCCAGCAGCCAAGATTCGGATGAGCAGTTCTTC.

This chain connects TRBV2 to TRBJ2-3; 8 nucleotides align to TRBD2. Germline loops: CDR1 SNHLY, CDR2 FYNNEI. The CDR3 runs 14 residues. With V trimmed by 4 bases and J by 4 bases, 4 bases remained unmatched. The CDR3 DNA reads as TGTGCCAGCAGTGGACGGGAGGGAGCAGATACGCAGTATTTT. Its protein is CASSGREGADTQYF.

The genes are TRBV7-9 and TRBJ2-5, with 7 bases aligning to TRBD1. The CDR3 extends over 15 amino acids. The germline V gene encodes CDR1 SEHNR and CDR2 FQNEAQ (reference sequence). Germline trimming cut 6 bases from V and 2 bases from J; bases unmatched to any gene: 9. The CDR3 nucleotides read TGTGCCAGCAGGCGACCGGGACAGCCACAAGAGACCCAGTACTTC. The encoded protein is CASRRPGQPQETQYF.

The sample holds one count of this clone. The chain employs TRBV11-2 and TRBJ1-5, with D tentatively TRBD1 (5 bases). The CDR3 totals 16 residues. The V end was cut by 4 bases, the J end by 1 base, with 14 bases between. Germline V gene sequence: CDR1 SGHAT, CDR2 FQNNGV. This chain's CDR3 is CASSSQGFGSNQPQHF. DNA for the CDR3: TGTGCCAGCAGCTCGCAGGGATTCGGGAGCAATCAGCCCCAGCATTTT.

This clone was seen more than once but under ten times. Here the CDR3 DNA reads TGCGCCAGCAGCTTGGGACAGCCTCCCGAGACCCAGTACTTC. Protein product: CASSLGQPPETQYF. The rearrangement links TRBV5-1 to TRBJ2-5; the D gene is possibly TRBD1 (5 bases). Germline lookup yields CDR1 SGHRS and CDR2 YFSETQ. The V gene lost 0 bases and the J gene lost 5 bases, with 11 bases spanning the gap. CDR3 length: 14 residues. Filled out from reference TRBV5-1 and TRBJ2-5, the complete variable domain reads KAGVTQTPRYLIKTRGQQVTLSCSPISGHRSVSWYQQTPGQGLQFLFEYFSETQRNKGNFPGRFSGRQFSNSRSEMNVSTLELGDSALYLCASSLGQPPETQYFGPGTRLLVL.

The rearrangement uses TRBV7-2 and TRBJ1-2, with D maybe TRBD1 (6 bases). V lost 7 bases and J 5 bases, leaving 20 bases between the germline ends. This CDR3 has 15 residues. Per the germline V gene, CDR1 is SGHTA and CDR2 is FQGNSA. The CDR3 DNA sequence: TGTGCCAGCATCAACAGGGCCCGGGGTGGGTATGGCTACACCTTC. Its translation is CASINRARGGYGYTF.

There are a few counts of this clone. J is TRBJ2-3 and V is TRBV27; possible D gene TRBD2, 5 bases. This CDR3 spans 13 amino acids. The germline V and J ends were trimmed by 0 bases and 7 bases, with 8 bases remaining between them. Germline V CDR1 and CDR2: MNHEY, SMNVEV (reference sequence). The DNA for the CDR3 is TGTGCCAGCAGTTTATCCAGGAGGAATACGCAGTATTTT. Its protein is CASSLSRRNTQYF.

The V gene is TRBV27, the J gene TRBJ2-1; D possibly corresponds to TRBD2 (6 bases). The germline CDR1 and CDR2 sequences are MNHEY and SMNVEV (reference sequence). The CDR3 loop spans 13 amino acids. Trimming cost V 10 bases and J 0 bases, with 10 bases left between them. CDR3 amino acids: CATGDSSYNEQFF. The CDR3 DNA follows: TGTGCCACCGGGGACTCCTCCTACAATGAGCAGTTCTTC.

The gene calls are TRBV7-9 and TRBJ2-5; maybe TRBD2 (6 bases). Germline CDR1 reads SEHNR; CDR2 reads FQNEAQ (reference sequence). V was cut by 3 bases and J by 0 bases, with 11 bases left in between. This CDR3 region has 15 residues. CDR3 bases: TGTGCCAGCAGCTTTTTAGGGAGGAACCAAGAGACCCAGTACTTC. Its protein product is CASSFLGRNQETQYF.

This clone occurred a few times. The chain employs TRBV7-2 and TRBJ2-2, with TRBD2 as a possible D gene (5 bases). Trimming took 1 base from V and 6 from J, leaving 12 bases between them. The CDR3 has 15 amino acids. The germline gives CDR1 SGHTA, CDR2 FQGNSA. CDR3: CASSLGAHGAGELFF. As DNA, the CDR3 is TGTGCCAGCAGCTTAGGCGCCCACGGGGCCGGGGAGCTGTTTTTT.

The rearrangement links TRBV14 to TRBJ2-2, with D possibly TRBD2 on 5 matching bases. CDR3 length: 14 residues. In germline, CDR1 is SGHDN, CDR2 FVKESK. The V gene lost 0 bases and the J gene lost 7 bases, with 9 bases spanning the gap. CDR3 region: CASSQDMRVGELFF. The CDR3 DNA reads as TGTGCCAGCAGCCAAGACATGCGGGTCGGGGAGCTGTTTTTT. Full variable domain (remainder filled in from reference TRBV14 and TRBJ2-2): EAGVTQFPSHSVIEKGQTVTLRCDPISGHDNLYWYRRVMGKEIKFLLHFVKESKQDESGMPNNRFLAERTGGTYSTLKVQPAELEDSGVYFCASSQDMRVGELFFGEGSRLTVL.

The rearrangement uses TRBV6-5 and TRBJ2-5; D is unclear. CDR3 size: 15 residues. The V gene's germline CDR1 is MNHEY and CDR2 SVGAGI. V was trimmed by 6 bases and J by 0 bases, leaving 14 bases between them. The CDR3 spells CASSLLREYQETQYF. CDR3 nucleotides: TGTGCCAGCAGCCTTTTGAGAGAGTACCAAGAGACCCAGTACTTC.

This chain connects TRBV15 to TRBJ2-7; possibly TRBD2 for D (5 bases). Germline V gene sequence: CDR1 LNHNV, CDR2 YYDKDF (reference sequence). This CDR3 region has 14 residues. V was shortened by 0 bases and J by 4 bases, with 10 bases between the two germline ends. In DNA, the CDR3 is TGTGCCACCAGCAGAGAGAGCCGGGGTTACGAGCAGTACTTC. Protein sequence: CATSRESRGYEQYF.

CDR3 protein: CASSEVYNLEEEAFF. Here the CDR3 DNA reads TGTGCCAGCAGTGAGGTCTATAATCTTGAGGAGGAAGCTTTCTTT. The chain is built from TRBV6-1 and TRBJ1-1, with D unresolved. The CDR3 loop spans 15 amino acids. The germline CDR1 and CDR2 sequences are MNHNS and SASEGT. V was pared by 3 bases and J by 8 bases, with 19 bases between.

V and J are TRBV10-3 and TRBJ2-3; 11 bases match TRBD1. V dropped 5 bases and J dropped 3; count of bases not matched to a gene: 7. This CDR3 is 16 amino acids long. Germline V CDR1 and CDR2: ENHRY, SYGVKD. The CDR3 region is CAISKIRDRGTDTQYF. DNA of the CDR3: TGTGCCATCAGTAAGATCAGGGACAGGGGGACAGATACGCAGTATTTT.

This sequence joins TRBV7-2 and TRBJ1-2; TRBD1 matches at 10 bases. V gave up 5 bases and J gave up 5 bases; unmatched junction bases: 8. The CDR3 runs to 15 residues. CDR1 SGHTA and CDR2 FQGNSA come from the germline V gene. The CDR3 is CASSPSGTGVYGYTF. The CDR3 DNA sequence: TGTGCCAGCAGCCCCTCCGGGACAGGGGTATATGGCTACACCTTC.

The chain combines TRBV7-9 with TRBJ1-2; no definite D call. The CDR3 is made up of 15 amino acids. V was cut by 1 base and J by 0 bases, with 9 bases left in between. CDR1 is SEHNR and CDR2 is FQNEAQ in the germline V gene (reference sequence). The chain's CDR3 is CASSLGTGTNYGYTF. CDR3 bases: TGTGCCAGCAGCTTAGGGACCGGGACTAACTATGGCTACACCTTC.

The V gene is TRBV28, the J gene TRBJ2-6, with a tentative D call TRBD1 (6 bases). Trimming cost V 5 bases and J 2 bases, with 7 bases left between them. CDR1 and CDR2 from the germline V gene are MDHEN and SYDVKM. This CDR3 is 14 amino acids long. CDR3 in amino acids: CASSTGTGANVLTF. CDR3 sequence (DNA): TGTGCCAGCAGTACAGGGACTGGGGCCAACGTCCTGACTTTC.

The CDR3 DNA reads TGTGCCACCAGCAGAGTGGTGGGCAGGAACACCGGGGAGCTGTTTTTT. It yields the protein CATSRVVGRNTGELFF. The chain joins TRBV15 to TRBJ2-2; no clear D. Trimming pared 1 base from V and 1 base from J, leaving 10 bases between. The CDR3 totals 16 residues. The germline CDR1 and CDR2 sequences are LNHNV and YYDKDF (reference sequence).

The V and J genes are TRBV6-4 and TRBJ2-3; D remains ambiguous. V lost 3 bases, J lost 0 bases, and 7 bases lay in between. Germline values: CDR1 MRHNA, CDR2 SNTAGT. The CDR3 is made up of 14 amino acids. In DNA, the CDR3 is TGTGCCAGCAGTGAGGAGACTAGCACAGATACGCAGTATTTT. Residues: CASSEETSTDTQYF.

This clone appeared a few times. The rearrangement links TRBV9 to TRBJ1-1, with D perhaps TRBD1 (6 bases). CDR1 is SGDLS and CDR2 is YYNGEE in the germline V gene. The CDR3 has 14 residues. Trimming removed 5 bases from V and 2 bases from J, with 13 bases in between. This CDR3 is CASSTGTLNTEAFF. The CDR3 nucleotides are TGTGCCAGCAGTACCGGGACACTAAACACTGAAGCTTTCTTT.

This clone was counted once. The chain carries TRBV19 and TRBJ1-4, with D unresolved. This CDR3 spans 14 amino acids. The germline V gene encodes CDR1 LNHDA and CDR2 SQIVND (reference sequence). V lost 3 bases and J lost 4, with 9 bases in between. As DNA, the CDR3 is TGTGCCAGTAGTATTTCCGGGGTTAATGAAAAACTGTTTTTT. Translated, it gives CASSISGVNEKLFF.

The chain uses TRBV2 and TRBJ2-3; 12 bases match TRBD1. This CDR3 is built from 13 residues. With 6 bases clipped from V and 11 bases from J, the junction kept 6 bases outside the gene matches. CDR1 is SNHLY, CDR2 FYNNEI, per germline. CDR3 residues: CASRGTGGRRQYF. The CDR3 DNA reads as TGTGCCAGCAGAGGGACAGGGGGCCGTAGGCAGTATTTT.

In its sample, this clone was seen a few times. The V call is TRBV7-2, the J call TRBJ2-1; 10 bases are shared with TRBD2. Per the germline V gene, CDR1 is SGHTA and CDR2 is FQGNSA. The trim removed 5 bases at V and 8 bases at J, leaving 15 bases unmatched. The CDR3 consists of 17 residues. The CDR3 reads CASSQREGRGFGHEQFF. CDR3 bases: TGTGCCAGCAGCCAGCGGGAGGGCAGGGGGTTTGGGCATGAGCAGTTCTTC.

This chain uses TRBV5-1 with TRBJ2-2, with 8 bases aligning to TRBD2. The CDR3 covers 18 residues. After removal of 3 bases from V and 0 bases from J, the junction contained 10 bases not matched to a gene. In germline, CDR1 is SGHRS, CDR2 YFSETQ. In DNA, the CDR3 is TGCGCCAGCAGCTCCTCCCCGGGGGGGACGTCGAACACCGGGGAGCTGTTTTTT. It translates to CASSSSPGGTSNTGELFF.

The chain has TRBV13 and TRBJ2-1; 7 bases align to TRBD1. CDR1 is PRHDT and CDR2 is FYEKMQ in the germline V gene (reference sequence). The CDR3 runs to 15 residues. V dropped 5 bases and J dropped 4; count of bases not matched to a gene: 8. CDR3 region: CASSLQGILYNEQFF. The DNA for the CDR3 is TGTGCCAGCAGCCTACAGGGGATTTTGTACAATGAGCAGTTCTTC.